This T cell receptor beta chain was captured by sequencing in a study of blood T cell repertoires in COVID-19. Authors' analysis steps: Estimation of nucleated cell counts was performed using reference gene primer amplification. Method: immunoSEQ multiplex PCR; TCRdb's copy keeps in-frame clones and lacks some. V and J calls and clone size are given by that table; D and trimming were obtained from the DNA. Among tens of thousands of clones listed, approximately 91% were seen once. The V and J ends lost 4 bases and 1 base respectively, with 17 bases between them. CDR3 length: 17 residues. Germline V gene lookup returns CDR1 SGHAT and CDR2 FQNNGV.

The chain uses TRBV11-2 and TRBJ2-1; the D is unclear. The sequencing input was peripheral blood. The sequence was obtained from a man between 60 and 75 years old with COVID-19, enrolled during active disease. The CDR3 loop reads CASSSRGRDGSYNEQFF. CDR3 nucleotide sequence: TGTGCCAGCAGCTCCCGAGGTAGAGATGGGTCCTACAATGAGCAGTTCTTC.